The text below deals with one TCR beta chain. Original processing notes: Amplifying reference gene primers gave estimates of nucleated cell counts. Produced via immunoSEQ multiplex PCR; TCRdb's table is partial and in-frame only. The V and J calls and clone size are taken from that table; D and trimming were inferred from the DNA. The data hold 150,000 to 190,000 clones, with about 80% observed a single time. This entry is derived from a study of blood T cell repertoires in COVID-19. About the research overall: There were acute and convalescent COVID-19 samples, and they came from the United States, Italy and Spain. The cDNA or gDNA used as material had been derived from T cells, B-cell-depleted T cells, or PBMCs.

The CDR3 length is 14 residues. Germline V gives CDR1 SGHRS, CDR2 YFSETQ. Trimming removed 7 bases from V and 5 bases from J, with 18 bases in between. The chain joins TRBV5-1 to TRBJ2-5, with D perhaps TRBD2 (7 bases). The clonotype was recovered from a man in his 60s with acute or convalescent COVID-19. The specimen was peripheral blood. The DNA of the CDR3 is TGCGCCAGCTGGCGTGGGGGGGCAGAGGAGACCCAGTACTTC. It translates to CASWRGGAEETQYF.